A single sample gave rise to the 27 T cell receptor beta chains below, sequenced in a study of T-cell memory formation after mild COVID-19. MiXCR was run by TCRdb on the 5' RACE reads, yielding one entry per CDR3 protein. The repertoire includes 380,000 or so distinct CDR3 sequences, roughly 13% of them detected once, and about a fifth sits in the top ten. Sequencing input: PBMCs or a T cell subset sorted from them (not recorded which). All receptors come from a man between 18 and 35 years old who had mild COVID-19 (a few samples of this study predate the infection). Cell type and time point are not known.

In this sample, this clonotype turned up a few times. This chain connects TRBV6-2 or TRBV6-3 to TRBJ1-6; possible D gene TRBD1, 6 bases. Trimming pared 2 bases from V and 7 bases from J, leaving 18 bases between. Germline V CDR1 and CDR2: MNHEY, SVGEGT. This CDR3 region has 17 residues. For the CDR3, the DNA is TGTGCCAGCAGTTACCCCTTACCGGGACACCGAAATTCACCCCTCCACTTT. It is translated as CASSYPLPGHRNSPLHF.

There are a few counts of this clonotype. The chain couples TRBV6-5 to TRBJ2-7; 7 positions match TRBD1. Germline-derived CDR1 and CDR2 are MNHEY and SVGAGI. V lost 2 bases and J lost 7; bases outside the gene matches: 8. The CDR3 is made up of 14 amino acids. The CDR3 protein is CASSYTWDSLEQYF. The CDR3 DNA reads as TGTGCCAGCAGTTACACATGGGACAGTCTGGAGCAGTACTTC.

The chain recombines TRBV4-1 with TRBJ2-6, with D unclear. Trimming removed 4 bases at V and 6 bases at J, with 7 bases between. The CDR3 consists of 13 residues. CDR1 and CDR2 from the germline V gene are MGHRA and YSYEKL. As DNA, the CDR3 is TGCGCCAGCAGCCTCAGGACGGCCAACGTCCTGACTTTC. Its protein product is CASSLRTANVLTF.

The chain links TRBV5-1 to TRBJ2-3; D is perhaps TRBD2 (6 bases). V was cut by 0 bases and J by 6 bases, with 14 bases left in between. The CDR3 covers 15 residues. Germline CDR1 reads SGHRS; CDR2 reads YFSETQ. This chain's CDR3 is CASSLGGDPLDTQYF. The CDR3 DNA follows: TGCGCCAGCAGCTTGGGGGGGGACCCCCTGGATACGCAGTATTTT.

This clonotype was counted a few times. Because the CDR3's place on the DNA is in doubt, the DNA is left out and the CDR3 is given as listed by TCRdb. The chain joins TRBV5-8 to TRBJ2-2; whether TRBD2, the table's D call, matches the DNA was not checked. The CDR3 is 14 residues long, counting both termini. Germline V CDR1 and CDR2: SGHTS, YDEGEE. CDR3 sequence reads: CASSSRLAPGSCFF.

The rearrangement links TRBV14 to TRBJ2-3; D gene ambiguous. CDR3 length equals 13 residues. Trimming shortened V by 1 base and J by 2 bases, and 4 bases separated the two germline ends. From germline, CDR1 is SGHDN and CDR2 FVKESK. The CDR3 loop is CASSQGLTDTQYF. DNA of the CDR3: TGTGCCAGCAGCCAAGGACTCACAGATACGCAGTATTTT. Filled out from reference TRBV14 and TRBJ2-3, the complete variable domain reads EAGVTQFPSHSVIEKGQTVTLRCDPISGHDNLYWYRRVMGKEIKFLLHFVKESKQDESGMPNNRFLAERTGGTYSTLKVQPAELEDSGVYFCASSQGLTDTQYFGPGTRLTVL.

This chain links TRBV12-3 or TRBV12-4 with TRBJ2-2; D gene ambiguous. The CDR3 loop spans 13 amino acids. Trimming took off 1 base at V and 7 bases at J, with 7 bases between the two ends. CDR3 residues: CASSLEVGGELFF. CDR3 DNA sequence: TGTGCCAGCAGTTTAGAGGTTGGCGGGGAGCTGTTTTTT.

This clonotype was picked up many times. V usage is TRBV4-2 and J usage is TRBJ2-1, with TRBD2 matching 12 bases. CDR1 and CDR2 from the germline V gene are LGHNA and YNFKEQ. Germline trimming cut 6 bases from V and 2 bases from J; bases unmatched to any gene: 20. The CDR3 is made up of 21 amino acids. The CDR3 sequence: CASRPTLTSGGLLSAYNEQFF. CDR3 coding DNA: TGTGCCAGCAGACCCACCCTCACTAGCGGGGGGCTGCTCAGTGCCTACAATGAGCAGTTCTTC.

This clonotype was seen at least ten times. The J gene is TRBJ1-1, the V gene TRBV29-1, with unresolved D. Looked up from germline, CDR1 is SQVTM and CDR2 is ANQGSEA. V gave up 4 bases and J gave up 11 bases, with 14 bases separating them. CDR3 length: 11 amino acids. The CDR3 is CSVVVLGRAFF. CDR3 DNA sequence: TGCAGCGTTGTCGTACTCGGACGGGCTTTCTTT.

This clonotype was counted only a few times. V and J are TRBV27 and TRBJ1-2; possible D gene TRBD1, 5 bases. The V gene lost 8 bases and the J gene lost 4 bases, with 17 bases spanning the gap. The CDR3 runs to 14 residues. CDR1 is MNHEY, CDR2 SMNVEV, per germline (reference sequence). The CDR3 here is CASSRGIRPYGYTF. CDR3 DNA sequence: TGTGCCAGCTCAAGGGGTATTCGACCCTATGGCTACACCTTC.

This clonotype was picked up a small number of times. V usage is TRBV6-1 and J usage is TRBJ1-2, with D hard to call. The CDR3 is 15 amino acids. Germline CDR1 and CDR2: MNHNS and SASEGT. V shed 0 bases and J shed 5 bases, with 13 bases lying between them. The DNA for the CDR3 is TGTGCCAGCAGTGAAGCCGTCGGTTTTGATTATGGCTACACCTTC. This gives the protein CASSEAVGFDYGYTF.

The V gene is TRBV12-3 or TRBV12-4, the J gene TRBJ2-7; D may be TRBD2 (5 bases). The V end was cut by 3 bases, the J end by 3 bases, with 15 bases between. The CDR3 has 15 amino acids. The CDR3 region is CASSFGESGYYEQYF. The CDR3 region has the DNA TGTGCCAGCAGTTTCGGGGAATCTGGGTACTACGAGCAGTACTTC.

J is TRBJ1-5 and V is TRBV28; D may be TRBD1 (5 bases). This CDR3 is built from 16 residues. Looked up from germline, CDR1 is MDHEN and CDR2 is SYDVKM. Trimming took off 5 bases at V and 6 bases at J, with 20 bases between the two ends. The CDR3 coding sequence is TGTGCCAGCAGTCGGCAGGACCTAAGGGGAGGTCAGCCCCAGCATTTT. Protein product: CASSRQDLRGGQPQHF.

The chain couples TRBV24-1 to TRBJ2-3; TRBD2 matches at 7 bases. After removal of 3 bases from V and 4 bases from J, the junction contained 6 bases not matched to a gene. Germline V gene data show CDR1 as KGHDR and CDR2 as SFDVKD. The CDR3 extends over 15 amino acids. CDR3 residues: CATSDGSSGADTQYF. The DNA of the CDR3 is TGTGCCACCAGTGATGGGTCCAGCGGGGCAGATACGCAGTATTTT.

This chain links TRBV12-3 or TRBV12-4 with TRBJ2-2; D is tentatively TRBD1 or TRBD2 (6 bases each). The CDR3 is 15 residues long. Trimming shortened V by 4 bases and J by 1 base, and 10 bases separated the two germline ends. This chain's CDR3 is CASSSQGLNTGELFF. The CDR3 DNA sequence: TGTGCCAGCAGTTCACAGGGACTGAACACCGGGGAGCTGTTTTTT.

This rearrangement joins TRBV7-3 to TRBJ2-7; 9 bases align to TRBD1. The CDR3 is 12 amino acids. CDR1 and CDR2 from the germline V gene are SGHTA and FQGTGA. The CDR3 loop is CASGPGQGEQYF. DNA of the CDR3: TGTGCTAGCGGGCCGGGACAGGGCGAGCAGTACTTC.

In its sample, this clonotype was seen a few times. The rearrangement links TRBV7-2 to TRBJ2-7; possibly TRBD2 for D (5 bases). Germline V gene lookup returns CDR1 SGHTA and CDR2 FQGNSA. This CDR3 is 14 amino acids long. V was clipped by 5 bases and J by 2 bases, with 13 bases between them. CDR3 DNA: TGTGCCAGCAGCCTGGACGGAGGACCCTACGAGCAGTACTTC. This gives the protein CASSLDGGPYEQYF.

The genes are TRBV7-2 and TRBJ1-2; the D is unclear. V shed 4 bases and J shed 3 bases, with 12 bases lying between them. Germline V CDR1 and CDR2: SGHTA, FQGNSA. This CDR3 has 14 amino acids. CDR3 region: CASSSPVEDYGYTF. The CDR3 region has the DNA TGTGCCAGCAGCTCTCCAGTGGAGGACTATGGCTACACCTTC.

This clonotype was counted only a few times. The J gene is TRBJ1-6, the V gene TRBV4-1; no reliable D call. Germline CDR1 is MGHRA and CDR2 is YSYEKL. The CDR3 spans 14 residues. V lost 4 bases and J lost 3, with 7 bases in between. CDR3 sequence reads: CASSPHGYNSPLHF. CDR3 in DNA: TGCGCCAGCAGCCCCCACGGCTATAATTCACCCCTCCACTTT.

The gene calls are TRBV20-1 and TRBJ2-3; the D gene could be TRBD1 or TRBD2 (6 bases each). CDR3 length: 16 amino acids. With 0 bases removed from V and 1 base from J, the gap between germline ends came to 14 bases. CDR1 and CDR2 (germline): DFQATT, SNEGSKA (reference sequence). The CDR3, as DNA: TGCAGTGCTAGAGATCTGAGGGGGGCAGGCACAGATACGCAGTATTTT. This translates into CSARDLRGAGTDTQYF.

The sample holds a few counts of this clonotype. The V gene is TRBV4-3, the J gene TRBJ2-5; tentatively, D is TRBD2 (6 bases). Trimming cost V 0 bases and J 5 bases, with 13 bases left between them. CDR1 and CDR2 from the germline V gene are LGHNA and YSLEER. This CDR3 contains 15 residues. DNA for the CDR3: TGCGCCAGCAGCCAAGATCGGGGGTCAGGGGAGACCCAGTACTTC. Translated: CASSQDRGSGETQYF.

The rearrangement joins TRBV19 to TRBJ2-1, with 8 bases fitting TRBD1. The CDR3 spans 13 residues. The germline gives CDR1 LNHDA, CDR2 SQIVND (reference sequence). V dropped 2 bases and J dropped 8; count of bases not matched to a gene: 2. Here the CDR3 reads CASSINRGYEQFF. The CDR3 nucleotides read TGTGCCAGTAGTATAAACAGGGGGTATGAGCAGTTCTTC.

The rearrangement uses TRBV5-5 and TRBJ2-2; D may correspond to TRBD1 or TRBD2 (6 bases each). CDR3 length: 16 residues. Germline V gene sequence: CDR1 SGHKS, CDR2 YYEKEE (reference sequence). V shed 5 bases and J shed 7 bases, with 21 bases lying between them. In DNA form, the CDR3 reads TGTGCCAGCAGGCAAACAGGGACTCCTCGGGTCGGGGAGCTGTTTTTT. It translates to CASRQTGTPRVGELFF.

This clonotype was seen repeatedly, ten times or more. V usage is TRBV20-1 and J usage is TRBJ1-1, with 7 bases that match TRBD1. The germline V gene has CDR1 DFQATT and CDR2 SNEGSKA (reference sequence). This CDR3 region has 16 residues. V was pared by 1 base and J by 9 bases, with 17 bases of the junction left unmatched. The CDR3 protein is CSARVPLGTAASQAFF. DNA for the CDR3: TGCAGTGCTAGAGTGCCTTTAGGGACAGCGGCATCTCAAGCTTTCTTT.

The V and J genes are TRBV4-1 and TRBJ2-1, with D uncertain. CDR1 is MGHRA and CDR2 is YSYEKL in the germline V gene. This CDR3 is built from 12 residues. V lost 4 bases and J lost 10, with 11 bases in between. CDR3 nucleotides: TGCGCCAGCAGCCCCAGACACGAGGAGCAGTTCTTC. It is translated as CASSPRHEEQFF.

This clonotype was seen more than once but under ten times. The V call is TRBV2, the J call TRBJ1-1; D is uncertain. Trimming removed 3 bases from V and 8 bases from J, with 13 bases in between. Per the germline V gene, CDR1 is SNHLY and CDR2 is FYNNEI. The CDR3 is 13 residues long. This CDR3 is CASSESGVEEAFF. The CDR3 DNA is TGTGCCAGCAGTGAGAGCGGGGTTGAAGAAGCTTTCTTT.

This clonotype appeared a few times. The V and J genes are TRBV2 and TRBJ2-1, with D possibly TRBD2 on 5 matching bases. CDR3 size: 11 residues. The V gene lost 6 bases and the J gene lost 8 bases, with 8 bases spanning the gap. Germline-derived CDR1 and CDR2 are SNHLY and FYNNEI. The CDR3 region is CASRKEDEQFF. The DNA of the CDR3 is TGTGCCAGCAGGAAGGAGGATGAGCAGTTCTTC.